This T cell receptor beta chain emerged from a study of tumor-infiltrating lymphocytes in oesophageal squamous cell carcinoma. This clonotype was recorded many times. MiXCR, run by TCRdb on the PCR reads, gives a single entry per CDR3 protein. The sample records about 19,000 distinct CDR3 sequences, approximately 40% being singletons. CDR3 length: 11 amino acids. The germline V gene encodes CDR1 MDHEN and CDR2 SYDVKM. The trim removed 3 bases at V and 10 bases at J, leaving 2 bases unmatched. The sequenced sample consisted of blood. This TCR was sampled from a male donor with esophageal squamous cell carcinoma. This chain uses TRBV28 with TRBJ1-1, with 7 bases fitting TRBD1. The CDR3 loop is CASSFHRGAFF. The CDR3 DNA follows: TGTGCCAGCAGTTTTCACAGGGGAGCTTTCTTT.